The present TCR beta chain was sequenced within a study of shared clonotypes between healthy human individuals. Assay used: immunoSEQ multiplex PCR; TCRdb lists only in-frame clones, some missing. The sample has more than 550,000 clones, roughly 72% seen once. There are 14 residues in the CDR3. J is TRBJ1-5 and V is TRBV21-1. TRBV21-1 is a known pseudogene. This clonotype originated in a woman in her twenties or thirties in good health. The sample comprised memory CD4+ T cells sorted from blood. Subset given: CD45RA-negative fraction. As DNA, the CDR3 is TGTGCCAGCAGCAAAGCGAGGGGCAATCAGCCCCAGCATTTT. Encoded protein: CASSKARGNQPQHF.